These 14 T cell receptor beta chains were sequenced from one sample in a study of blood T cells in healthy people across ages. Primers used in a second PCR of about 6 to 12 cycles were a sample-barcoded 5' primer and a J-beta primer mix. Via MiXCR, TCRdb re-called the 5' RACE reads, giving one row per CDR3 protein. Of about 1 million distinct CDR3 sequences detected, more than 40% appear once; the ten largest clones hold approximately 20%. The sequencing sample was made of blood. The receptors come from a woman aged 55-75 years in good health.

The chain uses TRBV27 and TRBJ2-1, with 9 bases matching TRBD1. The CDR3 is 16 residues long. Germline CDR1 is MNHEY and CDR2 is SMNVEV (reference sequence). The V gene end was trimmed by 2 bases and the J gene end by 9 bases; junction bases not matched to a gene: 11. CDR3 nucleotide sequence: TGTGCCAGCAGTTTACGCCCCGGGACAGGGATTACTGAGCAGTTCTTC. Translated, it gives CASSLRPGTGITEQFF.

This clonotype was found once. The rearrangement uses TRBV7-2 and TRBJ2-1, with D unclear. This CDR3 is built from 16 residues. Germline CDR1 is SGHTA and CDR2 is FQGNSA. The germline V and J ends were trimmed by 2 bases and 0 bases, with 11 bases remaining between them. The CDR3 region is CASSLRRLSSYNEQFF. The CDR3 DNA reads as TGTGCCAGCAGCTTACGGCGGCTCAGCTCCTACAATGAGCAGTTCTTC.

The chain recombines TRBV20-1 with TRBJ1-5, with 8 bases identical to TRBD1. Unmatched junction bases numbered 8, after V lost 4 bases and J lost 6 bases. The CDR3 has 14 amino acids. The V gene's germline CDR1 is DFQATT and CDR2 SNEGSKA (reference sequence). Here the CDR3 reads CSATTGDRGQPQHF. In DNA, the CDR3 is TGCAGTGCTACGACAGGGGATAGGGGTCAGCCCCAGCATTTT.

The chain combines TRBV5-1 with TRBJ2-3, with D perhaps TRBD2 (6 bases). Germline CDR1 reads SGHRS; CDR2 reads YFSETQ. CDR3 length: 16 amino acids. The V end lost 3 bases, the J end lost 1 base, and 15 bases lay between the germline ends. This chain's CDR3 is CASSSRVAAGTDTQYF. The CDR3 coding sequence is TGCGCCAGCAGCTCCCGGGTAGCGGCAGGCACAGATACGCAGTATTTT.

CDR3 DNA: TGTGCCAGCAGCTTGGGGGTCAATCACGACAATGAGCAGTACTTC. It codes for CASSLGVNHDNEQYF. V is TRBV5-8 and J is TRBJ2-1; D unclear. The J call could be wrong; TRBJ2-7 is a better fit for the DNA end. CDR1 and CDR2 (germline): SGHTS, YDEGEE. The CDR3 sequence is 15 residues long.

For this clonotype: One end of the junction is discordant with germline, which a read error may explain. The rearrangement links TRBV6-6 to TRBJ2-1, with 11 bases lining up with TRBD2. CDR3 length: 16 amino acids. CDR1 is MNHNY, CDR2 SVGAGI, per germline (reference sequence). In DNA, the CDR3 is TGTACCAGCAGCGAAATTACTAGCGGGAGCCCCAATGAGCAGTTCTTC. Translation: CTSSEITSGSPNEQFF.

This chain connects TRBV3-1 to TRBJ2-1, with 8 bases fitting TRBD1. The junction had 8 bases not matched to a gene; V was cut back by 4 bases and J by 0 bases. Looked up from germline, CDR1 is LGHDT and CDR2 is YNNKEL (reference sequence). CDR3 length: 17 residues. CDR3: CASSRTQGASSYNEQFF. CDR3 DNA: TGTGCCAGCAGCCGAACGCAGGGGGCCAGCTCCTACAATGAGCAGTTCTTC.

Concerning this clonotype: A read error may produce the germline difference seen at one junction end. This chain links TRBV7-8 with TRBJ2-2; 11 nucleotides align to TRBD2. Germline assignment: CDR1 SGHVS and CDR2 FQNEAQ. The CDR3 runs 18 residues. DNA of the CDR3: TGTACCAGCAGCTTAGGGACTAGCGGTTTATCGAACACCGGGGAGCTGTTTTTT. This encodes CTSSLGTSGLSNTGELFF.

This sequence joins TRBV28 and TRBJ2-7; 9 bases map to TRBD1. The germline CDR1 and CDR2 sequences are MDHEN and SYDVKM. Unmatched junction bases numbered 7, after V lost 8 bases and J lost 5 bases. This CDR3 spans 13 amino acids. Here the CDR3 DNA reads TGTGCCAGCCGGACAGGGGTTATCCACGAGCAGTACTTC. It translates to CASRTGVIHEQYF.

The rearrangement uses TRBV6-6 and TRBJ1-2; maybe TRBD1 (6 bases). The CDR3 contains 13 residues. Between the trimmed V and J ends, which lost 6 bases and 3 bases, there was a span of 11 bases. Per germline, CDR1 MNHNY and CDR2 SVGAGI (reference sequence). Written as DNA, the CDR3 is TGTGCCAGCAGGACGGACAGCTACTATGGCTACACCTTC. It codes for CASRTDSYYGYTF.

Notes on this clonotype: One base away lies a much larger clone, so this may be a sequencing read error. The chain joins TRBV5-6 to TRBJ2-7; a weak D match, TRBD2 (6 bases). Germline lookup yields CDR1 SGHDT and CDR2 YYEEEE. CDR3 size: 14 residues. The CDR3 loop is CAGSFGGSDYEQYF. For the CDR3, the DNA is TGTGCCGGCAGCTTCGGGGGTAGCGACTACGAGCAGTACTTC.

The CDR3 sequence is CASSLDLVGELFF. The CDR3, as DNA: TGTGCCAGCAGCTTAGATTTGGTCGGGGAGCTGTTTTTT. The chain combines TRBV7-7 with TRBJ2-2; unclear D gene. CDR3 length equals 13 residues. V was pared by 1 base and J by 7 bases, with 7 bases between. From germline, CDR1 is SSHAT and CDR2 FNYEAQ (reference sequence).

This clonotype has only a few counts. The chain carries TRBV11-1 and TRBJ2-4; 8 bases fit TRBD2. TRBJ2-7 matches the DNA end more closely, so the J call is doubtful. There are 15 residues in the CDR3. CDR1 and CDR2 from the germline V gene are SGHAT and FQDESV (reference sequence). The CDR3 reads CASSLALGTSIEQYF. The CDR3 DNA follows: TGTGCCAGCAGCTTAGCGCTGGGGACTAGTATCGAGCAGTACTTC.

J is TRBJ2-7 and V is TRBV5-1, with TRBD2 identical over 8 bases. Near its end, the DNA agrees better with TRBJ2-5, so the J call may be wrong. CDR1 is SGHRS and CDR2 is YFSETQ in the germline V gene. The CDR3 contains 16 residues. Here the CDR3 DNA reads TGCGCCAGCAGCTTGAGACTAGCGAGGAGGTCAGAGACCCAGTACTTC. Amino acids: CASSLRLARRSETQYF.